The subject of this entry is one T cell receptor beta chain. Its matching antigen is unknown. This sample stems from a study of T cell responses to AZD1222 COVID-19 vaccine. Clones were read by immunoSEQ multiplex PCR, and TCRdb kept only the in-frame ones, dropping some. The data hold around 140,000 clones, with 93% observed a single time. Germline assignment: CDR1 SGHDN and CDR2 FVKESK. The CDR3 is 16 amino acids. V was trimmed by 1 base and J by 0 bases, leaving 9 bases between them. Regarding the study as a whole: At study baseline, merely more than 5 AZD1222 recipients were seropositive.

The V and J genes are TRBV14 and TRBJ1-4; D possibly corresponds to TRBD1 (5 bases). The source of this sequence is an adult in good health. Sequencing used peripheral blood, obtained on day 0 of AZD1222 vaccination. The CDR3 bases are TGTGCCAGCAGCCAAGGGACACCAGCAACTAATGAAAAACTGTTTTTT. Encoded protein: CASSQGTPATNEKLFF.